These T cell receptor beta chains were read from a single sample in a study of T cell responses to AZD1222 COVID-19 vaccine. Sequencing was performed with immunoSEQ multiplex PCR; in TCRdb, only in-frame clones are kept and a portion is missing. Here the sample spans 80,000 to 100,000 clones, around 83% being singletons. This specimen consisted of peripheral blood, obtained 28 days after the second AZD1222 dose. The source of these receptors is an adult who received the AZD1222 COVID-19 vaccine. Each CDR3 is given with its conserved first and last residue. The D gene is left open where the match is weak. A clone size is listed for some rows: how often the clone was seen (once, few, many), or a class if it is expanded.

CDR3aa | CDR3nt | abundance | j_gene | d_gene | v_gene
CASSLGVDTQYF | TGTGCCAGCAGCTTAGGTGTCGATACGCAGTATTTT | . | TRBJ2-3 | . | TRBV7-8
CASSPTGAYGYTF | TGTGCCAGCAGCCCCACCGGGGCTTATGGCTACACCTTC | . | TRBJ1-2 | . | TRBV7-8
CASRESGQGVYGYTF | TGTGCCAGCAGAGAATCGGGACAGGGTGTCTATGGCTACACCTTC | . | TRBJ1-2 | TRBD1 | TRBV6-4
CSVAYASNQPQHF | TGCAGCGTTGCGTACGCTAGCAATCAGCCCCAGCATTTT | once | TRBJ1-5 | . | TRBV29-1
CASSQEGIVGHGYTF | TGTGCCAGCAGCCAAGAAGGGATCGTAGGGCATGGCTACACCTTC | . | TRBJ1-2 | . | TRBV3-1/TRBV3-2
CASRIGLGSYEQYF | TGTGCCAGTAGGATCGGACTGGGTTCCTACGAGCAGTACTTC | . | TRBJ2-7 | . | TRBV28
CASSRGWDTQYF | TGTGCCAGCAGCCGCGGTTGGGATACGCAGTATTTT | . | TRBJ2-3 | . | TRBV28
CASSLAMGGGTQYF | TGTGCCAGCAGCTTGGCCATGGGAGGGGGGACCCAGTACTTC | . | TRBJ2-5 | . | TRBV5-4
CASSVGDRPFPEAFF | TGTGCCAGCAGCGTAGGGGACCGCCCGTTCCCTGAAGCTTTCTTT | . | TRBJ1-1 | . | TRBV9
CASSPGTLGDQPQHF | TGTGCCAGCAGTCCAGGGACCTTAGGGGATCAGCCCCAGCATTTT | . | TRBJ1-5 | . | TRBV27
CASSTRWGDTQYF | TGTGCCAGCAGCACGAGGTGGGGAGATACGCAGTATTTT | once | TRBJ2-3 | . | TRBV7-9
CASSGHTGTGVYYGYTF | TGTGCCAGCAGTGGACACACCGGGACAGGGGTCTACTATGGCTACACCTTC | once | TRBJ1-2 | TRBD1 | TRBV6-1
CASSVGSDLLTGYNSPLHF | TGTGCCAGCAGCGTAGGAAGCGATCTATTGACGGGCTATAATTCACCCCTCCACTTT | . | TRBJ1-6 | . | TRBV9
CASSFRDPYPRYEQYF | TGTGCCAGCAGTTTCCGGGACCCCTACCCTCGATACGAGCAGTACTTC | . | TRBJ2-7 | . | TRBV28
CASSDRGRGYTF | TGTGCCAGCAGCGACAGGGGGCGAGGCTACACCTTC | . | TRBJ1-2 | TRBD1 | TRBV12-3/TRBV12-4
CASSLYREKLFF | TGTGCCAGCAGCTTATATCGGGAAAAACTGTTTTTT | . | TRBJ1-4 | . | TRBV11-2
CASSLLAARVAGTNEKLFF | TGTGCCAGCAGTTTATTGGCGGCTCGAGTGGCAGGGACTAATGAAAAACTGTTTTTT | . | TRBJ1-4 | . | TRBV27
CASRGGGNTGELFF | TGTGCCAGTCGGGGCGGGGGGAACACCGGGGAGCTGTTTTTT | . | TRBJ2-2 | TRBD2 | TRBV19
CASSHPETANYGYTF | TGTGCCAGCAGCCACCCAGAGACAGCTAACTATGGCTACACCTTC | few | TRBJ1-2 | . | TRBV7-2
CASSVGQNYGYTF | TGTGCCAGTAGTGTGGGACAGAACTATGGCTACACCTTC | few | TRBJ1-2 | TRBD1 | TRBV19
CASGVGSLQPQHF | TGTGCCAGCGGAGTGGGTAGTCTCCAGCCCCAGCATTTT | once | TRBJ1-5 | . | TRBV7-9
CASSLTLAGVTDTQYF | TGTGCCAGCAGCTTAACCCTAGCGGGGGTCACAGATACGCAGTATTTT | . | TRBJ2-3 | TRBD2 | TRBV7-8
CASSSRRDRGLAGRNEQYF | TGTGCCAGCAGCTCCAGACGGGACAGGGGACTAGCGGGAAGGAACGAGCAGTACTTC | . | TRBJ2-7 | TRBD2 | TRBV11-2
CASDTEAFF | TGTGCCAGCGACACTGAAGCTTTCTTT | . | TRBJ1-1 | . | TRBV28
CASSLETDFPSTDTQYF | TGTGCCAGCAGCTTAGAAACGGACTTCCCTAGCACAGATACGCAGTATTTT | . | TRBJ2-3 | . | TRBV7-6
CASSQNSRGTDTQYF | TGTGCCAGCAGCCAGAATAGCCGGGGCACAGATACGCAGTATTTT | . | TRBJ2-3 | . | TRBV3-1/TRBV3-2
CAISERPYEQYF | TGTGCCATCAGTGAGCGTCCCTACGAGCAGTACTTC | . | TRBJ2-7 | . | TRBV10-3
CASSTKWGGFEGYGYTF | TGTGCCAGCAGCACAAAGTGGGGGGGCTTCGAGGGGTATGGCTACACCTTC | . | TRBJ1-2 | . | TRBV21-1
CASSLRDNQPQHF | TGTGCCAGCAGCCTAAGGGACAATCAGCCCCAGCATTTT | . | TRBJ1-5 | . | TRBV7-2
CAWSVRGSPLHF | TGTGCCTGGAGTGTACGAGGGTCACCCCTCCACTTT | . | TRBJ1-6 | . | TRBV30
CASSQSGANVLTF | TGTGCCAGCAGCCAATCTGGGGCCAACGTCCTGACTTTC | . | TRBJ2-6 | . | TRBV3-1/TRBV3-2
CASSPEGTQPQHF | TGTGCCAGCAGCCCTGAAGGGACCCAGCCCCAGCATTTT | . | TRBJ1-5 | . | TRBV7-2
CASSQGGRGQSRNYGYTF | TGTGCCAGCAGCCAAGGAGGCAGGGGCCAATCTCGTAACTATGGCTACACCTTC | . | TRBJ1-2 | . | TRBV4-2
CASSLGSGEAKNIQYF | TGTGCCAGCAGCTTGGGCAGCGGGGAGGCCAAAAACATTCAGTACTTC | . | TRBJ2-4 | TRBD2 | TRBV5-4
CASSADRRERGAFF | TGTGCCAGCAGTGCAGACAGGCGGGAACGGGGCGCTTTCTTT | . | TRBJ1-1 | . | TRBV28
CASSDRTVDEQFF | TGTGCCAGCAGTGACCGGACAGTGGATGAGCAGTTCTTC | . | TRBJ2-1 | . | TRBV6-4